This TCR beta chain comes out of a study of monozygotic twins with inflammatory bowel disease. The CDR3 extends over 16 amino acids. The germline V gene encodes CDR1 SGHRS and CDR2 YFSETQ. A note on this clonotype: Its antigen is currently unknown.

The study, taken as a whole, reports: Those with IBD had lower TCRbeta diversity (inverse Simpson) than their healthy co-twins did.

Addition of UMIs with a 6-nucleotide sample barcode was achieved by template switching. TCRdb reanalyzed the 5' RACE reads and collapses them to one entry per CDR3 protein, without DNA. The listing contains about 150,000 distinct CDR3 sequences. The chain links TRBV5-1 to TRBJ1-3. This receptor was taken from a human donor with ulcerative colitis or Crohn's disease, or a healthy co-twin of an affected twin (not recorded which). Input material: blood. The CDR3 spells CASSLGDFVSRNTIYF.